Here is one T cell receptor (beta chain) with its context. The data originate from a study of blood T cell repertoires in COVID-19. Participants were aged about 18 to 100 years from about two dozen US areas. The V gene's germline CDR1 is LGHNA and CDR2 YNFKEQ. The length of the CDR3 is 15 residues. With 3 bases removed from V and 4 bases from J, the gap between germline ends came to 15 bases. Clones were read by immunoSEQ multiplex PCR, and TCRdb kept only the in-frame ones, dropping some. The sample lists about 200,000 clones; about 86% were seen once. The sample was PBMCs or T cells enriched from blood (not recorded which). V and J are TRBV4-2 and TRBJ1-2; a weak D match, TRBD1 (6 bases). This sequence originates from a woman aged 35 to 49 with acute COVID-19. CDR3 amino acids: CASSQGAGVGYGYTF. The CDR3 DNA is TGTGCCAGCAGCCAGGGGGCAGGGGTGGGCTATGGCTACACCTTC.